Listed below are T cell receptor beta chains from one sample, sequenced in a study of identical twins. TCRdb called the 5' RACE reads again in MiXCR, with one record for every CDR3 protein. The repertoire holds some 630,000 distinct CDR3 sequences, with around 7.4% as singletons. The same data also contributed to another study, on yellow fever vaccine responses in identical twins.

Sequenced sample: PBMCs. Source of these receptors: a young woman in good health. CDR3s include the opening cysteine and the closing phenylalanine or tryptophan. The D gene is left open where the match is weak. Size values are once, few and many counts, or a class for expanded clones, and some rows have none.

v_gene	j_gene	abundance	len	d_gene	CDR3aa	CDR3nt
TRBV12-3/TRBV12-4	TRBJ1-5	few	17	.	CASSLRWGDNSNQPQHF	TGTGCCAGCAGTTTACGGTGGGGAGATAATAGCAATCAGCCCCAGCATTTT
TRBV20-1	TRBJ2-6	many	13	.	CSALGSGANVLTF	TGCAGTGCATTAGGTTCCGGGGCCAACGTCCTGACTTTC
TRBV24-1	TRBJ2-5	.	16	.	CATSELEGGPQETQYF	TGTGCCACCAGTGAGCTGGAGGGAGGACCTCAAGAGACCCAGTACTTC
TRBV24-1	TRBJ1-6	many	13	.	CATSERGNSPLHF	TGTGCCACCAGTGAACGGGGGAATTCACCCCTCCACTTT
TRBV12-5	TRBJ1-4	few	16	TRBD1	CASGRDRGTGNEKLFF	TGTGCTAGTGGTCGGGACAGGGGAACGGGTAATGAAAAACTGTTTTTT
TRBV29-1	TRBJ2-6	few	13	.	CSVPESGANVLTF	TGCAGCGTCCCTGAGTCTGGGGCCAACGTCCTGACTTTC
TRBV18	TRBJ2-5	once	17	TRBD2	CASSRPPAAGVKETQYF	TGTGCCAGCTCCCGACCCCCCGCGGCGGGGGTCAAAGAGACCCAGTACTTC
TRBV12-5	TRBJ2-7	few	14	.	CASGSPDKRYEQYF	TGTGCTAGTGGTTCGCCGGACAAGCGCTACGAGCAGTACTTC
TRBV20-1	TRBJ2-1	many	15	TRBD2	CSAQGLAASYNEQFF	TGCAGTGCCCAGGGACTAGCGGCCTCCTACAATGAGCAGTTCTTC
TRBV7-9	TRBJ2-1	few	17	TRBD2	CASSLARSGGFNNEQFF	TGTGCCAGCAGCTTAGCTAGATCGGGAGGATTCAACAATGAGCAGTTCTTC
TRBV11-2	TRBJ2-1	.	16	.	CASSLFDGETGTPQFF	TGTGCCAGCAGCTTATTCGATGGGGAAACCGGGACTCCACAGTTCTTC
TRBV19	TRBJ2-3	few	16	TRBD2	CASTPGLAESTDTQYF	TGTGCCAGTACCCCGGGACTAGCGGAGAGCACAGATACGCAGTATTTT